One and the same sample provided the 20 T cell receptor beta chains below, sequenced in a study of Ad26.COV2.S vaccination and SARS-CoV-2 variants. The repertoire was sequenced with immunoSEQ multiplex PCR; TCRdb's copy has only in-frame clones and lacks some. The table includes 300,000 to 400,000 clones, approximately 86% detected once. Treatment reported: over 15 received Ad26.COV2.S at low or high dose, single or two shots; roughly five received placebo; per-sample allocation not given. Sampling was performed 63 days after the first vaccine or placebo injection. The input for sequencing was peripheral blood, taken in a trial of Ad26.COV2.S vaccine versus placebo. All receptors derive from a person between 18 and 60 years old who received the Ad26.COV2.S COVID-19 vaccine or a placebo.

This clone was seen only a few times. This chain connects TRBV5-6 to TRBJ1-1; no clear D. There are 13 residues in the CDR3. V was shortened by 2 bases and J by 10 bases, with 15 bases between the two germline ends. Germline V lookup: CDR1 SGHDT, CDR2 YYEEEE. The DNA for the CDR3 is TGTGCCAGCAGCTTTTCCAGTGGGGTACGAGCTTTCTTT. Translated: CASSFSSGVRAFF.

The J gene is TRBJ2-7, the V gene TRBV3-1 (or the pseudogene TRBV3-2); 7 bases are shared with TRBD1. The CDR3 is 14 amino acids. Germline CDR1 is LGHDT and CDR2 is YNNKEL (reference sequence). V lost 1 base, J lost 7 bases, and 7 bases stayed unmatched. CDR3 DNA sequence: TGTGCCAGCAGCCAAGTAGGGGGCCCAGGGGAGCAGTACTTC. Amino acids: CASSQVGGPGEQYF.

Written as DNA, the CDR3 is TGTGCCAGCAGCTTGGGGGCCTTAAATGAAGCTTTCTTT. Translating gives CASSLGALNEAFF. The V gene is TRBV11-2, the J gene TRBJ1-1; possible D gene TRBD1, 6 bases. The CDR3 is 13 amino acids. The V gene's germline CDR1 is SGHAT and CDR2 FQNNGV. Between the trimmed V and J ends, which lost 3 bases and 7 bases, there was a span of 12 bases.

The CDR3 DNA is TGTGCCAGTCGAGGACAGATCGACAATGAGCAGTTCTTC. Its protein is CASRGQIDNEQFF. The rearrangement links TRBV21-1 to TRBJ2-1; TRBD1 is taken as the D call from the table, unchecked against the DNA. TRBV21-1 is a pseudogene. The CDR3 covers 13 residues.

The J gene is TRBJ2-2, the V gene TRBV9; the D gene is possibly TRBD2 (6 bases). The germline V gene encodes CDR1 SGDLS and CDR2 YYNGEE. V shed 5 bases and J shed 2 bases, with 10 bases lying between them. The CDR3 totals 14 residues. In DNA form, the CDR3 reads TGTGCCAGCAGGTCCGGGAGCAACACCGGGGAGCTGTTTTTT. It specifies CASRSGSNTGELFF. Supplemented by reference TRBV9 and TRBJ2-2, the full variable domain reads DSGVTQTPKHLITATGQRVTLRCSPRSGDLSVYWYQQSLDQGLQFLIQYYNGEERAKGNILERFSAQQFPDLHSELNLSSLELGDSALYFCASRSGSNTGELFFGEGSRLTVL.

The chain uses TRBV2 and TRBJ2-3; D is unresolved. The CDR3 runs to 13 residues. V was shortened by 2 bases and J by 6 bases, with 9 bases between the two germline ends. Germline V gene data show CDR1 as SNHLY and CDR2 as FYNNEI. CDR3 loop: CASSESARDTQYF. CDR3 sequence (DNA): TGTGCCAGCAGTGAATCAGCGCGGGATACGCAGTATTTT.

This clone was observed a few times. The chain joins TRBV5-4 to TRBJ1-2, with unresolved D. The CDR3 totals 15 residues. V gave up 3 bases and J gave up 0 bases, with 12 bases separating them. Germline CDR1 SGHNT, CDR2 YYREEE (reference sequence). The CDR3, as DNA: TGTGCCAGCAGCTCCGAGGTGGGTTCTAACTATGGCTACACCTTC. Protein sequence: CASSSEVGSNYGYTF.

V is TRBV19 and J is TRBJ1-3; no clear D. The CDR3 covers 13 residues. V lost 9 bases to trimming and J lost 4 bases, with 13 bases between them. The germline V gene encodes CDR1 LNHDA and CDR2 SQIVND (reference sequence). The CDR3 reads CASSGSAGNTIYF. CDR3 in DNA: TGTGCCAGCTCTGGTAGCGCCGGAAACACCATATATTTT.

The chain combines TRBV7-2 with TRBJ2-5; tentatively, D is TRBD2 (6 bases). The CDR3 covers 14 residues. V was clipped by 0 bases and J by 13 bases, with 18 bases between them. CDR1 and CDR2 from the germline V gene are SGHTA and FQGNSA. CDR3 sequence (DNA): TGTGCCAGCAGCTTAGCGCGTTTATCGGGAGCTACGTACTTC. Translating it yields CASSLARLSGATYF.

V and J are TRBV27 and TRBJ2-1, with a weak D call TRBD1 (5 bases). The CDR3 contains 16 residues. Trimming took 5 bases from V and 7 from J, leaving 21 bases between them. Germline V lookup: CDR1 MNHEY, CDR2 SMNVEV (reference sequence). Written as DNA, the CDR3 is TGTGCCAGCAGTCCCGACTCGACAGCCCTTTGGAATGAGCAGTTCTTC. Encoded protein: CASSPDSTALWNEQFF.

The chain uses TRBV27 and TRBJ2-1; D is uncertain. The CDR3 totals 14 residues. V was trimmed by 5 bases and J by 8 bases, leaving 16 bases between them. The germline V gene has CDR1 MNHEY and CDR2 SMNVEV (reference sequence). The DNA for the CDR3 is TGTGCCAGCAGTCCTTCCCCTAACCCTCATGAGCAGTTCTTC. It yields the protein CASSPSPNPHEQFF.

In its sample, this clone was seen a few times. The chain couples TRBV5-4 to TRBJ2-5; the match to TRBD2 covers 9 bases. The CDR3 runs 16 residues. Germline CDR1 SGHNT, CDR2 YYREEE (reference sequence). V trimming: 1 base; J trimming: 1 base; junction bases outside the gene matches: 5. DNA of the CDR3: TGTGCCAGCAGCTTGTTAGCGGGAGTTTCCCAAGAGACCCAGTACTTC. Its translation is CASSLLAGVSQETQYF. The full variable domain, in which reference TRBV5-4 and TRBJ2-5 provide the parts outside the CDR3, is ETGVTQSPTHLIKTRGQQVTLRCSSQSGHNTVSWYQQALGQGPQFIFQYYREEENGRGNFPPRFSGLQFPNYSSELNVNALELDDSALYLCASSLLAGVSQETQYFGPGTRLLVL.

Only one count was recorded for this clone. The genes are TRBV7-9 and TRBJ2-5; 11 bases are shared with TRBD2. The CDR3 has 15 residues. The V segment lost 4 bases and the J segment 1 base; nucleotides outside the gene matches: 2. Germline values: CDR1 SEHNR, CDR2 FQNEAQ (reference sequence). In DNA, the CDR3 is TGTGCCAGCAGCTCCCTAGCGGGAGGCCAAGAGACCCAGTACTTC. This codes for CASSSLAGGQETQYF.

V is TRBV9 and J is TRBJ1-1; TRBD1 matches at 7 bases. Germline V gene data show CDR1 as SGDLS and CDR2 as YYNGEE. V was clipped by 3 bases and J by 2 bases; unmatched bases: 4. This CDR3 region has 14 residues. The CDR3, as DNA: TGTGCCAGCAGCGCGACAGGGAAAAACACTGAAGCTTTCTTT. This codes for CASSATGKNTEAFF.

This sequence joins TRBV7-2 and TRBJ2-3, with D hard to call. The CDR3 sequence is 15 residues long. Deletions cut 6 bases from V and 7 bases from J, with 20 bases between. Germline loops: CDR1 SGHTA, CDR2 FQGNSA. For the CDR3, the DNA is TGTGCCAGCAGTTCAACGGCTAGAGAGCGTTATACGCAGTATTTT. It encodes CASSSTARERYTQYF.

This chain links TRBV5-1 with TRBJ1-2; D ambiguous. The CDR3 contains 14 residues. CDR1 SGHRS and CDR2 YFSETQ come from the germline V gene. Trimming took off 0 bases at V and 3 bases at J, with 9 bases between the two ends. The CDR3 DNA reads as TGCGCCAGCAGCTTGGGGTTGGGAGACTATGGCTACACCTTC. Its protein is CASSLGLGDYGYTF.

The chain has TRBV6-4 and TRBJ1-1; D uncertain. Trimming took off 6 bases at V and 0 bases at J, with 8 bases between the two ends. There are 13 residues in the CDR3. Germline CDR1 reads MRHNA; CDR2 reads SNTAGT. CDR3 DNA sequence: TGTGCCAGCAGGACCGTCATGAACACTGAAGCTTTCTTT. This encodes CASRTVMNTEAFF.

The chain has TRBV5-4 and TRBJ2-2; D is undetermined. Germline CDR1 and CDR2: SGHNT and YYREEE (reference sequence). The CDR3 is 17 amino acids. V was pared by 0 bases and J by 8 bases, with 20 bases between. The CDR3 protein is CASSLAGPQQGMGELFF. DNA for the CDR3: TGTGCCAGCAGCTTGGCCGGTCCACAGCAAGGAATGGGGGAGCTGTTTTTT.

V is TRBV6-2 or TRBV6-3 and J is TRBJ2-7, with 7 bases fitting TRBD2. V shed 2 bases, J shed 5 bases, and the junction held 3 bases outside the gene matches. Germline CDR1 reads MNHEY; CDR2 reads SVGEGT. The CDR3 is made up of 13 amino acids. The CDR3 DNA reads as TGTGCCAGCAGTTACGGGAGGGCCCACGAGCAGTACTTC. It yields the protein CASSYGRAHEQYF.

This sequence joins TRBV10-3 and TRBJ1-3; D is unresolved. CDR3 length: 11 amino acids. The germline V and J ends were trimmed by 9 bases and 4 bases, with 7 bases remaining between them. Germline CDR1 reads ENHRY; CDR2 reads SYGVKD. The CDR3, as DNA: TGTGCCATGGGAACCGGAAACACCATATATTTT. It yields the protein CAMGTGNTIYF.